This entry lists 28 T cell receptor beta chains sequenced from one sample in a study of CD8 T cells in ankylosing spondylitis. One entry per CDR3 protein results from TCRdb running MiXCR on the 5' RACE reads. Of hundreds of thousands of distinct CDR3 sequences listed, about 11% are singletons. No antigen is known for these receptors. Study-wide findings and caveats: In ankylosing spondylitis blood, a motif of about eight highly homologous TCR beta variants appeared characteristic.

Sequenced: blood, either unsorted or a sorted T cell fraction (not recorded which). The receptors come from a male donor with ankylosing spondylitis.

The chain couples TRBV9 to TRBJ2-1; TRBD2 might be the D (5 bases). The CDR3 has 16 amino acids. CDR1 and CDR2 (germline): SGDLS, YYNGEE. V gave up 0 bases and J gave up 2 bases, with 12 bases separating them. CDR3 sequence: CASSVGGGSTYNEQFF. Here the CDR3 DNA reads TGTGCCAGCAGCGTAGGAGGCGGGTCCACCTACAATGAGCAGTTCTTC.

The V call is TRBV29-1, the J call TRBJ1-1, with a weak D call TRBD1 (5 bases). The germline V gene encodes CDR1 SQVTM and CDR2 ANQGSEA. Trimming took off 6 bases at V and 5 bases at J, with 10 bases between the two ends. This CDR3 comprises 11 residues. CDR3 amino acids: CSVGTWTEAFF. DNA for the CDR3: TGCAGCGTCGGGACCTGGACTGAAGCTTTCTTT.

The chain carries TRBV5-1 and TRBJ1-1, with D perhaps matching TRBD1 (5 bases). The CDR3 runs 15 residues. V dropped 1 base and J dropped 9 bases, with 19 bases sitting between them. In germline, CDR1 is SGHRS, CDR2 YFSETQ. CDR3 in amino acids: CASSLTGLRQQQAFF. CDR3 sequence (DNA): TGCGCCAGCAGCTTGACAGGTTTAAGGCAACAACAAGCTTTCTTT. The full variable domain, completed using reference TRBV5-1 and TRBJ1-1, is KAGVTQTPRYLIKTRGQQVTLSCSPISGHRSVSWYQQTPGQGLQFLFEYFSETQRNKGNFPGRFSGRQFSNSRSEMNVSTLELGDSALYLCASSLTGLRQQQAFFGQGTRLTVV.

CDR3 loop: CASSRQGSGELFF. CDR3 DNA sequence: TGTGCCAGCAGCCGACAGGGGTCCGGGGAGCTGTTTTTT. The chain couples TRBV7-3 to TRBJ2-2; 8 positions agree with TRBD1. Germline CDR1 reads SGHTA; CDR2 reads FQGTGA. With V trimmed by 5 bases and J by 6 bases, 2 bases remained unmatched. The CDR3 is 13 amino acids. The full variable domain, with the rest looked up from reference TRBV7-3 and TRBJ2-2, is GAGVSQTPSNKVTEKGKYVELRCDPISGHTALYWYRQSLGQGPEFLIYFQGTGAADDSGLPNDRFFAVRPEGSVSTLKIQRTERGDSAVYLCASSRQGSGELFFGEGSRLTVL.

This clonotype occurred a few times. The genes are TRBV2 and TRBJ2-7; TRBD2 agrees at 7 bases. The CDR3 covers 13 residues. Trimming removed 6 bases from V and 1 base from J; junction bases left unmatched: 3. Germline CDR1 and CDR2: SNHLY and FYNNEI. CDR3 protein: CASSGDYSYEQYF. As DNA, the CDR3 is TGTGCCAGCAGCGGGGACTATTCCTACGAGCAGTACTTC.

The V call is TRBV20-1, the J call TRBJ2-2, with 8 bases lining up with TRBD1. The ends lost 6 bases at V and 1 base at J; junction bases unmatched: 10. The CDR3 spans 16 residues. Germline CDR1 DFQATT, CDR2 SNEGSKA (reference sequence). The CDR3 bases are TGCAGTGCGCGCCAGCCCGGGACAGGGAACACCGGGGAGCTGTTTTTT. Its protein is CSARQPGTGNTGELFF.

This clonotype was found a few times. The rearrangement links TRBV20-1 to TRBJ2-3; D is uncertain. The CDR3 covers 15 residues. Germline values: CDR1 DFQATT, CDR2 SNEGSKA (reference sequence). The CDR3 nucleotides are TGCAGCCTCTACGACCGACTCAGTACCACAGATACGCAGTATTTT. It is translated as CSLYDRLSTTDTQYF.

The chain carries TRBV6-5 and TRBJ1-2, with D uncertain. Trimming took off 4 bases at V and 4 bases at J, with 7 bases between the two ends. This CDR3 contains 12 residues. The germline V gene has CDR1 MNHEY and CDR2 SVGAGI. The CDR3 spells CASSWGGYGYTF. The CDR3 DNA is TGTGCCAGCAGTTGGGGAGGCTATGGCTACACCTTC.

In nucleotides, the CDR3 is TGTGCCAGCAGCTTGGTTGGGGGCGGCGGCTACACCTTC. It specifies CASSLVGGGGYTF. The rearrangement uses TRBV5-4 and TRBJ1-2; the D gene is possibly TRBD1 (6 bases). Germline V lookup: CDR1 SGHNT, CDR2 YYREEE (reference sequence). V was trimmed by 0 bases and J by 8 bases, leaving 11 bases between them. This CDR3 spans 13 amino acids. Based on the CDR3 plus reference TRBV5-4 and TRBJ1-2, the full variable domain is ETGVTQSPTHLIKTRGQQVTLRCSSQSGHNTVSWYQQALGQGPQFIFQYYREEENGRGNFPPRFSGLQFPNYSSELNVNALELDDSALYLCASSLVGGGGYTFGSGTRLTVV.

A few counts support this clonotype. The chain links TRBV20-1 to TRBJ1-5; D gene unclear. The CDR3 is 15 residues long. CDR1 is DFQATT and CDR2 is SNEGSKA in the germline V gene (reference sequence). The ends were cut back, 3 bases at V and 1 base at J, with 13 bases in the middle. CDR3: CSARRPSGSNQPQHF. CDR3 in DNA: TGCAGTGCTAGGCGGCCTTCAGGCAGCAATCAGCCCCAGCATTTT.

This clonotype was picked up a small number of times. V and J are TRBV7-2 and TRBJ1-1; D possibly corresponds to TRBD1 (6 bases). CDR1 is SGHTA, CDR2 FQGNSA, per germline. V was clipped by 0 bases and J by 3 bases, with 8 bases between them. The CDR3 loop spans 14 amino acids. CDR3 sequence (DNA): TGTGCCAGCAGCTTAGCGCAGGGGTACACTGAAGCTTTCTTT. This sequence encodes CASSLAQGYTEAFF. Looking up the rest from reference TRBV7-2 and TRBJ1-1 gives the full variable domain: GAGVSQSPSNKVTEKGKDVELRCDPISGHTALYWYRQSLGQGLEFLIYFQGNSAPDKSGLPSDRFSAERTGGSVSTLTIQRTQQEDSAVYLCASSLAQGYTEAFFGQGTRLTVV.

This clonotype was seen ten or more times. V is TRBV6-1 and J is TRBJ1-4; D is perhaps TRBD1 (6 bases). The CDR3 has 16 amino acids. Trimming removed 5 bases at V and 4 bases at J, with 17 bases between. In germline, CDR1 is MNHNS, CDR2 SASEGT. Here the CDR3 reads CASSQTGSPRNEKLFF. Here the CDR3 DNA reads TGTGCCAGCAGTCAGACAGGCTCTCCCCGTAATGAAAAACTGTTTTTT.

This chain uses TRBV12-3 or TRBV12-4 with TRBJ2-7, with a possible D match to TRBD1 (6 bases). V lost 4 bases to trimming and J lost 3 bases, with 10 bases between them. This CDR3 contains 13 residues. The CDR3 DNA follows: TGTGCCAGCAGTTACAGGGTAAACTACGAGCAGTACTTC. Its translation: CASSYRVNYEQYF.

The chain carries TRBV20-1 and TRBJ2-1, with 9 bases matching TRBD1. V lost 6 bases and J lost 10; bases outside the gene matches: 13. The length of the CDR3 is 14 residues. In germline, CDR1 is DFQATT, CDR2 SNEGSKA (reference sequence). In DNA, the CDR3 is TGCAGTGCCGTGTATGCACAGGGGGCCCGGGAGCAGTTCTTC. Amino acid sequence: CSAVYAQGAREQFF.

This clonotype showed up just a few times. J is TRBJ2-3 and V is TRBV20-1; TRBD2 matches 9 bases. The CDR3 is made up of 14 amino acids. The junction had 4 bases not matched to a gene; V was cut back by 5 bases and J by 1 base. Germline assignment: CDR1 DFQATT and CDR2 SNEGSKA (reference sequence). This chain's CDR3 is CSALSGGRTDTQYF. CDR3 nucleotides: TGCAGTGCTCTTAGCGGGGGTCGCACAGATACGCAGTATTTT.

Note on this clonotype: One end of the junction fails to match germline, which may point to a read error. This CDR3 reads CASSLRLAGDNKQFF. As DNA, the CDR3 is TGCGCCAGCAGCTTACGGCTAGCGGGAGACAATAAGCAGTTCTTC. This chain joins TRBV5-1 and TRBJ2-1, with TRBD2 matching 10 bases. CDR3 length: 15 residues. Germline values: CDR1 SGHRS, CDR2 YFSETQ.

The rearrangement joins TRBV2 to TRBJ2-2; D ambiguous. Trimming pared 4 bases from V and 1 base from J, leaving 10 bases between. Looked up from germline, CDR1 is SNHLY and CDR2 is FYNNEI. This CDR3 contains 15 residues. CDR3 nucleotide sequence: TGTGCCAGCAGTGTTGACGGAAGGAACACCGGGGAGCTGTTTTTT. Translating it yields CASSVDGRNTGELFF.

In its sample, this clonotype was seen a few times. This chain links TRBV5-5 with TRBJ1-1; 11 bases are shared with TRBD1. Germline-derived CDR1 and CDR2 are SGHKS and YYEKEE (reference sequence). Trimming at V came to 4 bases and at J to 11 bases, leaving 7 bases not matched to a gene. This CDR3 comprises 13 residues. CDR3 region: CASSGGQGASAFF. Written as DNA, the CDR3 is TGTGCCAGCAGCGGAGGACAGGGGGCGTCGGCTTTCTTT.

With regard to this clonotype: A junction boundary mismatches the germline segment, possibly from a read error. The chain recombines TRBV6-6 with TRBJ1-5; weak D call: TRBD1 (6 bases). CDR1 MNHNY and CDR2 SVGAGI come from the germline V gene (reference sequence). The CDR3 is 13 amino acids. The CDR3 region is CASGPGANPPQHF. The CDR3 nucleotides read TGTGCCAGCGGGCCAGGGGCAAATCCGCCCCAGCATTTT.

Many counts were recorded for this clonotype. The chain recombines TRBV10-3 with TRBJ2-3; the match to TRBD2 covers 12 bases. The CDR3 sequence is 17 residues long. Germline CDR1 reads ENHRY; CDR2 reads SYGVKD. The V gene end was trimmed by 2 bases and the J gene end by 3 bases; junction bases not matched to a gene: 6. As DNA, the CDR3 is TGTGCCATCAGTGAGAAGACTAGCGGGAGATCTACAGATACGCAGTATTTT. Translated: CAISEKTSGRSTDTQYF.

This clonotype has more than one count but fewer than ten. The chain joins TRBV6-1 to TRBJ2-7, with 8 bases lining up with TRBD1. The CDR3 runs to 13 residues. Germline values: CDR1 MNHNS, CDR2 SASEGT. V lost 7 bases to trimming and J lost 5 bases; unmatched junction nucleotides: 7. The CDR3 DNA reads TGTGCCAGCAATAGACAGGGGCGCGACGAGCAGTACTTC. Its translation is CASNRQGRDEQYF.

This clonotype was seen only a few times. The chain employs TRBV7-9 and TRBJ2-1; TRBD2 matches 10 bases. Trimming cost V 0 bases and J 5 bases; bases outside gene matches: 4. Germline-derived CDR1 and CDR2 are SEHNR and FQNEAQ (reference sequence). This CDR3 contains 16 residues. CDR3: CASSLALAGDHNEQFF. DNA for the CDR3: TGTGCCAGCAGCTTAGCGCTAGCGGGGGATCACAATGAGCAGTTCTTC.

The CDR3 protein is CSARVVDRKETQYF. The CDR3 nucleotides read TGCAGTGCTAGAGTTGTGGACAGAAAAGAGACCCAGTACTTC. This chain connects TRBV20-1 to TRBJ2-5; weak D call: TRBD1 (6 bases). V was pared by 1 base and J by 3 bases, with 12 bases between. CDR1 is DFQATT, CDR2 SNEGSKA, per germline (reference sequence). The length of the CDR3 is 14 residues.

This clonotype was recorded at least ten times. The chain carries TRBV11-2 and TRBJ2-7; TRBD1 agrees at 12 bases. Germline CDR1 SGHAT, CDR2 FQNNGV. V was pared by 5 bases and J by 1 base, with 12 bases of the junction left unmatched. The CDR3 length is 18 residues. The CDR3 bases are TGTGCCAGCAGCCTCCGGGACAGGGGGCCAGCGAGGTCCTACGAGCAGTACTTC. It is translated as CASSLRDRGPARSYEQYF.

This sequence joins TRBV10-3 and TRBJ2-7; D possibly corresponds to TRBD1 (5 bases). The CDR3 is made up of 13 amino acids. V was pared by 3 bases and J by 1 base, with 7 bases between. CDR1 and CDR2 from the germline V gene are ENHRY and SYGVKD. The CDR3 sequence is CAISDRGSYEQYF. The DNA for the CDR3 is TGTGCCATCAGTGATAGGGGTTCCTACGAGCAGTACTTC.

Only a few counts were recorded for this clonotype. The chain has TRBV20-1 and TRBJ2-2; D is uncertain. Germline assignment: CDR1 DFQATT and CDR2 SNEGSKA (reference sequence). The germline V and J ends were trimmed by 5 bases and 1 base, with 11 bases remaining between them. This CDR3 spans 14 amino acids. CDR3 region: CSASPRLNTGELFF. DNA of the CDR3: TGCAGTGCTTCACCCCGATTGAACACCGGGGAGCTGTTTTTT.

This clonotype was counted many times. The genes are TRBV6-5 and TRBJ2-7, with D perhaps TRBD2 (5 bases). In germline, CDR1 is MNHEY, CDR2 SVGAGI. CDR3 size: 12 residues. Trimming removed 5 bases from V and 5 bases from J, with 10 bases in between. CDR3 in DNA: TGTGCCAGCAGTCGAGGGAGAAACGAGCAGTACTTC. It translates to CASSRGRNEQYF.

This clonotype was counted a few times. The chain recombines TRBV29-1 with TRBJ2-6; TRBD1 matches at 8 bases. The CDR3 runs 15 residues. V shed 4 bases, J shed 4 bases, and the junction held 6 bases outside the gene matches. Germline V gene data show CDR1 as SQVTM and CDR2 as ANQGSEA. DNA of the CDR3: TGCAGCGTTGCCAGGACAGGGTCCGGGGCCAACGTCCTGACTTTC. Protein sequence: CSVARTGSGANVLTF.